This record covers a single T cell receptor (beta chain). This sample is drawn from a study of blood T cell repertoires in COVID-19. Across the study: The origin of the acute and convalescent COVID-19 samples was the United States, Italy and Spain.

Authors' processing steps: Using reference gene primer amplification, nucleated cell counts were estimated. Using immunoSEQ multiplex PCR, the repertoire was profiled, and TCRdb retains in-frame clones only, with some absent. V and J calls and clone size come straight from that table; D and trimming were deduced from the DNA. The top ten clones hold around a tenth of a sample with about 100,000 clones, 70% to 90% of them seen once. The origin of this receptor is a woman between 25 and 40 years old with acute or convalescent COVID-19. Specimen: peripheral blood.

This CDR3 reads CASSQDGQGYNSPLHF. The DNA of the CDR3 is TGTGCCAGCAGCCAAGATGGGCAGGGTTATAATTCACCCCTCCACTTT. V usage is TRBV3-1 (or the pseudogene TRBV3-2) and J usage is TRBJ1-6; D may be TRBD1 (5 bases). Germline CDR1 and CDR2: LGHDT and YNNKEL (reference sequence). The V end was cut by 0 bases, the J end by 4 bases, with 10 bases between. CDR3 length: 16 amino acids.